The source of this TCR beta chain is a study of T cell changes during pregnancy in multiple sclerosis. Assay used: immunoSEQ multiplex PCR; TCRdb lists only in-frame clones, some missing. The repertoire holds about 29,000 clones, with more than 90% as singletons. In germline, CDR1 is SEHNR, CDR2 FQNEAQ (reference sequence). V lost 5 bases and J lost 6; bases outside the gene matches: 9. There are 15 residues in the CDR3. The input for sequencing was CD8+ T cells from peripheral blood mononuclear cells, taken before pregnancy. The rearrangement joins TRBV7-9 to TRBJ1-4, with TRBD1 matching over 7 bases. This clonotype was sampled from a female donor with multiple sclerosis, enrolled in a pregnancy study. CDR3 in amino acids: CASSPRDSIDEKLFF. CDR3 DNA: TGTGCCAGCAGCCCCCGGGACAGCATAGATGAAAAACTGTTTTTT.